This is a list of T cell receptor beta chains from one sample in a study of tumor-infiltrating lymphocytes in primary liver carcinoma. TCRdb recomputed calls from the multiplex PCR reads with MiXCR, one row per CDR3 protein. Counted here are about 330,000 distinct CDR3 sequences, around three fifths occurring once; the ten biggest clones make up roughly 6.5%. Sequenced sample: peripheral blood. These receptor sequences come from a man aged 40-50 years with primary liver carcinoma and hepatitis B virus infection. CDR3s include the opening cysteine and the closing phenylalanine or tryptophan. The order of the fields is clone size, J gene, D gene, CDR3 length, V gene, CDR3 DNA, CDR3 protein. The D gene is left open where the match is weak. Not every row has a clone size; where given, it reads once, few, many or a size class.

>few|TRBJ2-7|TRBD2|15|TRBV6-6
TGTGCCAGCAGTTACTTGGCTAGCGGGACGTACGAGCAGTACTTC
CASSYLASGTYEQYF
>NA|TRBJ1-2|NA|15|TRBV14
TGTACCAGCAGCCAATTTAGTACGGCGGTCTATGGCTACACCTTC
CTSSQFSTAVYGYTF
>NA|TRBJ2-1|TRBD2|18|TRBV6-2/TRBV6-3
TGTGCCAGCAGTTACCCCCTCGCTAGCGGTAGGGGAGGCAATGAGCAGTTCTTC
CASSYPLASGRGGNEQFF
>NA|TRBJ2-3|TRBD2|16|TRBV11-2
TGTGCCAGCAGCTTAGATAGCGGGAGGGCCTATGATACGCAGTATTTT
CASSLDSGRAYDTQYF
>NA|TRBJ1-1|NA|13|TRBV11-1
TGTGCCAGCACCTTAGCCCAGGGGACTGGAGCTTTCTTT
CASTLAQGTGAFF
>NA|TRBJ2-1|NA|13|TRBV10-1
TGCGCCAGCAGGATGGCGGGGTACAATGAGCAGTTCTTC
CASRMAGYNEQFF
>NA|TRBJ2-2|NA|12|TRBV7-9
TGTGCCAGCAGCTTATCTGCCTGGGAGCTGTTTTTT
CASSLSAWELFF
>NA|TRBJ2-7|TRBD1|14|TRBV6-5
TGTGCCAGCAGCCGGGACAGGAGGTCTCACGAGCAGTACTTC
CASSRDRRSHEQYF
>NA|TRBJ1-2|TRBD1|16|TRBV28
TGTGCCAGCAGTAGCTGGACAGGGGGCGGTTTCTATGGCTACACCTTC
CASSSWTGGGFYGYTF
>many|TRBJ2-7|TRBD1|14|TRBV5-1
TGTGCCAGCAGTCGGGACAGCCACGCCTACGAGCAGTACTTC
CASSRDSHAYEQYF
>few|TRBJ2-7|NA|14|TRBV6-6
TGTGCCAGTAGAGAGGGCCCCGGGGGATACGAGCAGTACTTC
CASREGPGGYEQYF
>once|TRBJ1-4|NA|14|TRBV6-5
TGTGCCAGCAGTTATGACAGCCTTAATGAAAAACTGTTTTTT
CASSYDSLNEKLFF
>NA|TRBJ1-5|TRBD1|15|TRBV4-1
TGCGCCAGCAACCAAGTTTGGGACAGGAATCAGCCCCAGCATTTT
CASNQVWDRNQPQHF
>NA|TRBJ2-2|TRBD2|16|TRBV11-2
TGTGCCAGCAGCTTATTAGGCGGGGGTGCAACCGGGGAGCTGTTTTTT
CASSLLGGGATGELFF
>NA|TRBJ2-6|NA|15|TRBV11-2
TGCGCCAGCAGCACCAGGGGCTCTGTGGCCAACGTCCTGACTTTC
CASSTRGSVANVLTF
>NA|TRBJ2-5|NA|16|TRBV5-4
TGTGCCAGCAGCCGTAAAATTTTTGGCAGACAAGAGACCCAGTACTTC
CASSRKIFGRQETQYF
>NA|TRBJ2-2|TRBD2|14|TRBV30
TGTGCCTGGGGACTAGCGGGAGTTGGCGGGGAGCTGTTTTTT
CAWGLAGVGGELFF
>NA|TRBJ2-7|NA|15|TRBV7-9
TGTACCAGCAGCTTAGGCTACCAGGAGAGTTACGAGCAGTACTTC
CTSSLGYQESYEQYF
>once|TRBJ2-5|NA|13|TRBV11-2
TGTGCCAGTAGCTTTAGCAGAGGAGAGACCCAGTACTTC
CASSFSRGETQYF
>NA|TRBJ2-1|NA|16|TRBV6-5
TGTGCCAGCAGTTACTCCGCGGTATTAAGTGGGAATGAGCAGTTCTTC
CASSYSAVLSGNEQFF
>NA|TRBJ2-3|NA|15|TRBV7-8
TGTGCCAGCAGCTTAGTTTATTACAGCACAGATACACAGTATTTT
CASSLVYYSTDTQYF
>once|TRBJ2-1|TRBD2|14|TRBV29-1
TGCAGCTCCTCCGGGACTAGCGGGAGTGATGAGCAGTTCTTC
CSSSGTSGSDEQFF
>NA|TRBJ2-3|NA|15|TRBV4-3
TGCGCCAGCGGCCAAGGATCTGGGTGCTGGGATACGCAGTATTTT
CASGQGSGCWDTQYF
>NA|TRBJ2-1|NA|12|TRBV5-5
TGTGCCAGCAGCTGGAAGTCGGGTGAGCAGTTCTTC
CASSWKSGEQFF
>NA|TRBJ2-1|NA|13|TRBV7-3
TGTGCCAGCAGCTTCGCAGGTGTTAATGAGCAGTTCTTC
CASSFAGVNEQFF
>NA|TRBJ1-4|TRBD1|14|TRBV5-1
TGCGCCAGCAGCTTTGGACAGGGGAATGAAAAACTGTTTTTT
CASSFGQGNEKLFF
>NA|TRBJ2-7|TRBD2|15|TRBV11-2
TGTGCCAGCAGCTTAGCCGGGACTATGGTTGACGAGGAGTACTTC
CASSLAGTMVDEEYF
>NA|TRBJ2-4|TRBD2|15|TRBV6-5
TGTGCCAGCAGTTCGCGGGGAGGGGTCAAAAACATTCATTACTTC
CASSSRGGVKNIHYF
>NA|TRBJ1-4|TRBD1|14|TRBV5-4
TGTGCCAGCAGCTACGGACAGGGAGGTGAAAAACTGTTTTTT
CASSYGQGGEKLFF
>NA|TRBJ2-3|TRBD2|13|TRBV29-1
TGCATCGGTAGGGTAGCGGGAGTAGATACGCAGTATTTC
CIGRVAGVDTQYF
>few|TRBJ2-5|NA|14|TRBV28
TGTGCCAGCTCGAGAGTCGGAGGAGGGGAGACCCAGTACTTC
CASSRVGGGETQYF